These 4 T cell receptor beta chains were all obtained from the same sample, sequenced in a study of CD8 T cells in ankylosing spondylitis. Their recognized antigens are unknown. Study-wide findings and caveats: Typical of ankylosing spondylitis blood, it appeared, was a TCR beta motif of eight highly homologous variants.

TCRdb fed the 5' RACE reads into MiXCR, producing one record per CDR3 protein. The sample lists 700,000 to 850,000 distinct CDR3 sequences, approximately 12% occurring once. The sample was blood, either unsorted or a sorted T cell fraction (not recorded which). These receptors were taken from a male donor with ankylosing spondylitis.

The rearrangement joins TRBV6-2 or TRBV6-3 to TRBJ2-1; D remains ambiguous. Per germline, CDR1 MNHEY and CDR2 SVGEGT. V lost 2 bases to trimming and J lost 0 bases, with 8 bases between them. The length of the CDR3 is 15 residues. The CDR3 sequence: CASSYRSGSYNEQFF. CDR3 nucleotide sequence: TGTGCCAGCAGTTACAGGTCGGGCTCCTACAATGAGCAGTTCTTC.

This chain connects TRBV4-3 to TRBJ2-1; 7 nucleotides line up with TRBD1. The CDR3 consists of 16 residues. J was trimmed by 4 bases and V by 1 base; bases with no gene match: 7. Germline values: CDR1 LGHNA, CDR2 YSLEER. CDR3 amino acids: CASSQGQGHTYNEQFF. The CDR3 coding sequence is TGCGCCAGCAGCCAAGGACAGGGACACACGTACAATGAGCAGTTCTTC.

At least ten counts were recorded for this clonotype. V usage is TRBV29-1 and J usage is TRBJ2-3; D not certain. The germline gives CDR1 SQVTM, CDR2 ANQGSEA. The CDR3 covers 11 residues. V lost 7 bases to trimming and J lost 5 bases, with 10 bases between them. The CDR3 DNA is TGCAGCGAGAAAGTGGGAGATACGCAGTATTTT. Translation: CSEKVGDTQYF.

The J gene is TRBJ1-2, the V gene TRBV7-2; TRBD1 matches 9 bases. Trimming removed 5 bases from V and 4 bases from J; junction bases left unmatched: 8. This CDR3 contains 15 residues. Germline CDR1 SGHTA, CDR2 FQGNSA. The CDR3: CASSRTQGAIYGYTF. As DNA, the CDR3 is TGTGCCAGCAGCAGAACACAGGGGGCAATCTATGGCTACACCTTC.